This T cell receptor beta chain was sequenced in a study of blood T cell repertoires in COVID-19. Two consecutive negative NP/OP PCR tests, clearance, or resolved symptoms defined Cohort 3 recovery. Germline trimming cut 5 bases from V and 4 bases from J; bases unmatched to any gene: 10. Germline V gene sequence: CDR1 SEHNR, CDR2 FQNEAQ (reference sequence). The CDR3 is made up of 16 amino acids. In the authors' methods: Estimated nucleated cell counts came from reference gene primer amplification. Profiling relied on immunoSEQ multiplex PCR, and the TCRdb table lists in-frame clones only, not all of them. V and J calls and clone size follow that table, whereas D and trimming were derived from the DNA. Of hundreds of thousands of clones in the sample, approximately 90% were seen once.

The TCR originated in a woman aged 55-69 years who had recovered from COVID-19. The sequencing sample was made of PBMCs or T cells enriched from blood (not recorded which). The chain recombines TRBV7-9 with TRBJ2-5; TRBD2 aligns across 10 bases. CDR3 nucleotide sequence: TGTGCCAGCAGCCAACGTAGCGGGGGGCGCGGAGAGACCCAGTACTTC. It is translated as CASSQRSGGRGETQYF.